These 21 T cell receptor beta chains were all obtained from the same sample, sequenced in a study of neoadjuvant anti-PD-1 for oral cavity cancer (dated by TCRdb to the early 2020s). The method was the immunoSEQ multiplex PCR assay. Imported from immuneACCESS, the table was reduced by TCRdb to in-frame sequences with V and J called. These copies leave out some clones; in studies compared against another copy, an unresolved V gene accounts for under half, and the cause of the remainder is not known. The sample table lists some 30,000 clones, just under 80% of them with a count of one. The ten biggest clones cover around 3.3% of the sample. According to the study, the label for this sample's time point signals: after neoadjuvant nivolumab, at surgical resection. Sequencing was performed on PBMCs, taken after nivolumab (anti-PD-1) treatment. These receptors all stem from a person aged 40 to 85 with oral cavity squamous cell carcinoma.

This chain connects TRBV2 to TRBJ1-2; D is possibly TRBD1 (6 bases). CDR1 and CDR2 (germline): SNHLY, FYNNEI. The CDR3 extends over 13 amino acids. V lost 4 bases and J 2 bases, leaving 8 bases between the germline ends. CDR3 nucleotides: TGTGCCAGCAGTGGCGGACAGAACTATGGCTACACCTTC. Translated: CASSGGQNYGYTF.

The rearrangement uses TRBV9 and TRBJ2-3; 10 bases align to TRBD2. From germline, CDR1 is SGDLS and CDR2 YYNGEE. The CDR3 extends over 16 amino acids. V lost 0 bases and J lost 4; bases outside the gene matches: 5. CDR3 coding DNA: TGTGCCAGCAGCGTAGCTAGCGGGGGCCTCTCAGATACGCAGTATTTT. It yields the protein CASSVASGGLSDTQYF.

This rearrangement joins TRBV19 to TRBJ1-6, with 7 bases that match TRBD1. Per germline, CDR1 LNHDA and CDR2 SQIVND (reference sequence). V lost 2 bases, J lost 9 bases, and 10 bases stayed unmatched. The CDR3 covers 16 residues. DNA of the CDR3: TGTGCCAGTAGTATATCCTTCGACAGGGTCGGTTCACCCCTCCACTTT. Its translation: CASSISFDRVGSPLHF.

The chain couples TRBV19 to TRBJ1-1; unclear D gene. The CDR3 loop spans 14 amino acids. Germline V gives CDR1 LNHDA, CDR2 SQIVND (reference sequence). Trimming removed 4 bases from V and 10 bases from J, with 19 bases in between. CDR3 nucleotides: TGTGCCAGTAGTACCGCTACAGCTACCAAGAGAGCTTTCTTT. Translation: CASSTATATKRAFF.

This clone was counted a single time. J is TRBJ2-1 and V is TRBV18; D is tentatively TRBD1 or TRBD2 (6 bases each). V lost 1 base and J lost 10, with 8 bases in between. CDR1 is KGHSH, CDR2 LQKENI, per germline. This CDR3 contains 12 residues. Here the CDR3 DNA reads TGTGCCAGCTCACCACAGGGGGGAGAGCAGTTCTTC. Translated, it gives CASSPQGGEQFF.

The chain has TRBV7-2 and TRBJ1-1, with D perhaps TRBD1 (5 bases). The CDR3 spans 13 residues. Trimming removed 10 bases at V and 5 bases at J, with 17 bases between. Looked up from germline, CDR1 is SGHTA and CDR2 is FQGNSA. Written as DNA, the CDR3 is TGTGCCACTCGGGAGGGGCTAGTAACTGAAGCTTTCTTT. Encoded protein: CATREGLVTEAFF.

This chain joins TRBV2 and TRBJ1-4, with D maybe TRBD1 (6 bases). V lost 4 bases, J lost 0 bases, and 12 bases lay in between. This CDR3 contains 16 residues. Germline values: CDR1 SNHLY, CDR2 FYNNEI. This CDR3 is CASSVGGAATNEKLFF. For the CDR3, the DNA is TGTGCCAGCAGTGTGGGGGGGGCGGCAACTAATGAAAAACTGTTTTTT. The full variable domain, in which reference TRBV2 and TRBJ1-4 provide the parts outside the CDR3, is EPEVTQTPSHQVTQMGQEVILRCVPISNHLYFYWYRQILGQKVEFLVSFYNNEISEKSEIFDDQFSVERPDGSNFTLKIRSTKLEDSAMYFCASSVGGAATNEKLFFGSGTQLSVL.

The chain has TRBV5-6 and TRBJ1-5, with 7 positions matching TRBD1. J gave up 2 bases and V 1 base, and 0 bases lay outside the gene matches. The germline V gene encodes CDR1 SGHDT and CDR2 YYEEEE. The length of the CDR3 is 14 residues. The CDR3, as DNA: TGTGCCAGCAGCTTGACAGGGGGCAATCAGCCCCAGCATTTT. Translation gives CASSLTGGNQPQHF.

This sequence joins TRBV19 and TRBJ2-1; TRBD1 agrees at 9 bases. CDR1 is LNHDA, CDR2 SQIVND, per germline (reference sequence). J lost 1 base, V lost 4 bases, and 11 bases had no gene match. The CDR3 has 18 residues. CDR3 coding DNA: TGTGCCAGTAGTACTGAGACCCCGGGACAGGGATCCTACAATGAGCAGTTCTTC. This gives the protein CASSTETPGQGSYNEQFF.

This clone was counted only a few times. CDR3 sequence reads: CAINGNQPQHF. The CDR3 DNA is TGTGCCATCAACGGGAACCAGCCCCAGCATTTT. The chain links TRBV10-3 to TRBJ1-5, with D unclear. CDR1 ENHRY and CDR2 SYGVKD come from the germline V gene. The length of the CDR3 is 11 residues. Trimming took 7 bases from V and 7 from J, leaving 8 bases between them.

V is TRBV27 and J is TRBJ2-3; D is ambiguous. The CDR3 is 14 amino acids. V lost 2 bases to trimming and J lost 8 bases, with 14 bases between them. Germline V lookup: CDR1 MNHEY, CDR2 SMNVEV (reference sequence). CDR3 residues: CASSLERKGGTQYF. The CDR3 DNA reads TGTGCCAGCAGTTTAGAAAGAAAAGGCGGTACGCAGTATTTT.

The chain employs TRBV5-3 and TRBJ2-1; TRBD1 aligns across 12 bases. TRBV5-3 is designated an ORF whose function remains uncertain. Trimming at V came to 0 bases and at J to 8 bases, leaving 12 bases not matched to a gene. This CDR3 has 18 amino acids. CDR3 protein: CARSLATGTGGRRHEQFF. CDR3 nucleotides: TGTGCCAGAAGCTTGGCTACGGGGACAGGGGGCCGACGGCATGAGCAGTTCTTC.

The chain joins TRBV4-2 to TRBJ1-4; D gene uncertain. Germline loops: CDR1 LGHNA, CDR2 YNFKEQ. Trimming took off 4 bases at V and 5 bases at J, with 14 bases between the two ends. The CDR3 extends over 15 amino acids. The CDR3 sequence is CASSRQYSENEKLFF. In nucleotides, the CDR3 is TGTGCCAGCAGCCGCCAGTACAGCGAGAATGAAAAACTGTTTTTT.

CDR3 sequence: CASSYRRGQETQYF. The CDR3, as DNA: TGTGCCAGCAGTTACCGGAGGGGCCAAGAGACCCAGTACTTC. The chain links TRBV6-5 to TRBJ2-5; D may be TRBD2 (6 bases). The CDR3 covers 14 residues. Germline V CDR1 and CDR2: MNHEY, SVGAGI. Trimming shortened V by 2 bases and J by 1 base, and 8 bases separated the two germline ends.

V usage is TRBV9 and J usage is TRBJ2-2; no reliable D call. Trimming left V 0 bases short and J 3 bases short, with 12 bases between. In germline, CDR1 is SGDLS, CDR2 YYNGEE. The CDR3 spans 16 residues. As DNA, the CDR3 is TGTGCCAGCAGCGTAGTTCCGACCCCTTACACCGGGGAGCTGTTTTTT. Protein: CASSVVPTPYTGELFF. Full variable domain (missing parts from reference TRBV9 and TRBJ2-2): DSGVTQTPKHLITATGQRVTLRCSPRSGDLSVYWYQQSLDQGLQFLIQYYNGEERAKGNILERFSAQQFPDLHSELNLSSLELGDSALYFCASSVVPTPYTGELFFGEGSRLTVL.

The rearrangement links TRBV10-3 to TRBJ1-2; weak D call: TRBD1 (5 bases). The CDR3 extends over 13 amino acids. Trimming left V 8 bases short and J 5 bases short, with 15 bases between. Germline CDR1 reads ENHRY; CDR2 reads SYGVKD. The CDR3 spells CAIGDGLLYGYTF. DNA of the CDR3: TGTGCCATCGGGGACGGACTATTGTATGGCTACACCTTC.

The sample holds a few counts of this clone. As DNA, the CDR3 is TGTGCCAGCAGTGTCGGACAGACGAACACTGAAGCTTTCTTT. Translated, it gives CASSVGQTNTEAFF. The chain carries TRBV6-1 and TRBJ1-1; D might be TRBD1 (6 bases). The CDR3 is made up of 14 amino acids. Germline CDR1 MNHNS, CDR2 SASEGT. V dropped 4 bases and J dropped 1 base, with 10 bases sitting between them.

This rearrangement joins TRBV19 to TRBJ1-1; the D gene is possibly TRBD1 (5 bases). V shed 3 bases and J shed 6 bases, with 8 bases lying between them. Germline lookup yields CDR1 LNHDA and CDR2 SQIVND (reference sequence). CDR3 length: 12 residues. This CDR3 reads CASSILGAEAFF. CDR3 sequence (DNA): TGTGCCAGTAGTATTTTGGGGGCTGAAGCTTTCTTT.

The chain carries TRBV13 and TRBJ2-2; 7 positions match TRBD1. J gave up 5 bases and V 5 bases, and 11 bases lay outside the gene matches. Germline values: CDR1 PRHDT, CDR2 FYEKMQ (reference sequence). The CDR3 is 16 residues long. CDR3: CASSRKTGARTGELFF. In DNA form, the CDR3 reads TGTGCCAGCAGCCGAAAAACAGGGGCGAGAACCGGGGAGCTGTTTTTT. Filled out from reference TRBV13 and TRBJ2-2, the complete variable domain reads AAGVIQSPRHLIKEKRETATLKCYPIPRHDTVYWYQQGPGQDPQFLISFYEKMQSDKGSIPDRFSAQQFSDYHSELNMSSLELGDSALYFCASSRKTGARTGELFFGEGSRLTVL.

V gene TRBV19 combines with J gene TRBJ2-2; D possibly corresponds to TRBD1 (6 bases). The CDR3 covers 16 residues. Germline V gene sequence: CDR1 LNHDA, CDR2 SQIVND (reference sequence). The V end was cut by 6 bases, the J end by 3 bases, with 17 bases between. CDR3 sequence (DNA): TGTGCCAGTAGATCAACCTGGGGGCGGGACACCGGGGAGCTGTTTTTT. Translated: CASRSTWGRDTGELFF.

The CDR3 loop reads CAWSAGFETQYF. In DNA, the CDR3 is TGTGCCTGGAGTGCGGGGTTTGAGACCCAGTACTTC. The chain joins TRBV30 to TRBJ2-5; D may be TRBD2 (5 bases). Trimming cost V 1 base and J 5 bases, with 8 bases left between them. Germline V gene lookup returns CDR1 GTSNPN and CDR2 SVGIG (reference sequence). The CDR3 length is 12 residues.